This entry features one T cell receptor beta chain sequence. Its antigen remains undetermined. No quality values exist for individual bases; no much larger clone is one base distant. The High Capacity cDNA Reverse Transcription Kit was used to reverse transcribe all of the isolated RNA, meaning that expressed TCRB transcripts were what got sequenced. Naive, central memory and regulatory T cell samples underwent deep immunoSEQ sequencing, averaging around 3.7 million total reads per sample. Sorted cells were lysed in RLT buffer and RNA was extracted with DNase-treated RNeasy Micro or Mini kits, depending on cell number. To prevent cross-contamination, every cell subset was processed on its own, while patient and healthy donor samples were processed together. The immunoSEQ multiplex PCR was used to amplify TCRB sequences from cDNA, generating 87-bp fragments that spanned the CDR3 region. Amplicons were sequenced on the Illumina HiSeq platform. In the original analysis: Synthetic template baselines were used to correct PCR bias computationally, reads within Hamming distance 2 were collapsed together, and singletons that could not be merged were discarded. Reads were aligned against IMGT to assign V, D and J genes, CDR3 length and insertions or deletions at six rearrangement sites. Within each subset, clonotype counts were normalized to sorted cell number, after which true diversity and Gini coefficients were computed with the tcR R package. Repertoire sharing was quantified using the overlap coefficient calculated on TCRB nucleotide sequences. TCRdb stores this immuneACCESS table with in-frame sequences only. Part of the clones is absent; in the studies checked, under half of the shortfall reflects unresolved V genes, and no reason is known for the rest. V, J and clone size reflect that table, while D and trimming were determined from the DNA. The sample table records 120,000 to 150,000 clones; under 60% of these occur just once. The top ten clones comprise 0.4% to 0.5% of the sample.

From each donor, a single peripheral blood sample of about 120 mL on average was drawn into heparinised tubes. A BD FACSAria II and a panel including CD45RO, CCR7, CD25, CD127, CD95 and CD27 were used to sort naive, central memory, regulatory and stem cell-like memory CD4+ T cells. Every sorted population had a purity above 95%. PBMCs were isolated immediately by Lymphoprep density gradient centrifugation and stained directly without culture. Samples were stained and sorted in pairs, with one healthy donor and one patient per experiment, so that batch effects were minimized. The data were obtained in a study of beta chain features in type 1 diabetes (dated by TCRdb to the late 2010s). Background on the whole study: Mean age, gender distribution, total cell number and subset yield did not differ between patients and healthy donors. Across all samples, approximately 100 million sorted cells were examined, and cell number per subset correlated strongly with RNA yield. The study compared the TCRB repertoires of sorted circulating CD4+ T cell subsets in recently diagnosed type 1 diabetes patients with those in matched healthy donors. Regulatory and stem cell-like memory subsets were isolated from only 8 patients and 8 healthy donors, whereas naive and central memory subsets came from all 30 or so donors.

Reading the germline V gene gives CDR1 SQVTM and CDR2 ANQGSEA. Trimming leaves V shorter by 1 base and J shorter by 3 bases, with the junction holding 5 bases beyond the gene matches. Reading from cysteine to phenylalanine, the CDR3 counts 14 amino acids. Only the CDR3 part of the read is kept: 42 bases, read in frame from the first base. Paper-wide results and their limitations: Only small numbers of individuals were included in the HLA sub-analyses, which left unresolved whether HLA type had any influence on TCRB rearrangement. In all four CD4+ subsets, TCRB CDR3 length was moderately but significantly shorter in type 1 diabetes patients. PCR might favor shorter templates, but patient and control samples were amplified and corrected together, so any skew would affect both groups equally. At VDJ recombination sites, patients with type 1 diabetes made fewer insertions and deleted more nucleotides, a pattern implying thymic rearrangement abnormalities. Naive, central memory and regulatory TCRB repertoires appeared more similar among patients than among healthy donors. Sequencing cDNA rather than genomic DNA could over-represent highly expressing activated cells, although activation and CD3 levels did not differ between groups.

What was sequenced was Tregs from blood. Interpreted using the paper, the cell subset or site label stands for: regulatory CD4+ T cells. The chain is encoded by TRBV29-1 joined to TRBJ2-7; TRBD1 aligns with 8 central bases. The TCR originated in a man aged 18 to 29 in good health. DNA sequence: TGCAGCGTTGAAGGAGTGGACAGGGACTACGAGCAGTACTTC. It codes for CSVEGVDRDYEQYF.